A single sample gave rise to the 13 T cell receptor beta chains below, sequenced in a study of ipilimumab plus nivolumab after autologous stem cell transplantation. Clones were sequenced by immunoSEQ multiplex PCR, and TCRdb holds only the in-frame ones, with some missing. The table shows some 43,000 clones, with around nine tenths occurring only once. The specimen comprised PBMCs, sampled in a trial of ipilimumab plus nivolumab as post-transplant consolidation. The receptors were gathered from a male donor with multiple myeloma.

This clone has just a few counts. The rearrangement joins TRBV5-1 to TRBJ2-3; D gene uncertain. The CDR3 contains 11 residues. The V and J ends lost 0 bases and 8 bases respectively, with 4 bases between them. Germline CDR1 SGHRS, CDR2 YFSETQ. The CDR3 sequence is CASSLDGTQYF. The CDR3 DNA reads as TGCGCCAGCAGCTTGGATGGTACGCAGTATTTT.

CDR3: CASIPTPGLGQPQHF. The CDR3 DNA reads TGTGCCAGTATCCCAACCCCAGGGCTCGGTCAGCCCCAGCATTTT. The rearrangement uses TRBV19 and TRBJ1-5; weak D call: TRBD1 (5 bases). V lost 7 bases and J lost 6, with 19 bases in between. The germline gives CDR1 LNHDA, CDR2 SQIVND (reference sequence). The CDR3 covers 15 residues.

The chain has TRBV6-5 and TRBJ2-4, with a weak D call TRBD1 (5 bases). V shed 0 bases and J shed 8 bases, with 11 bases lying between them. The CDR3 sequence is 14 residues long. Germline V CDR1 and CDR2: MNHEY, SVGAGI. The CDR3 region is CASSYSGSRDIQYF. The CDR3 DNA sequence: TGTGCCAGCAGTTACTCTGGGTCCAGGGACATTCAGTACTTC.

By proportion, this clone is medium-sized. V is TRBV16 and J is TRBJ1-1, with D possibly being TRBD1 (5 bases). Germline CDR1 KGHSY, CDR2 FQNENV. The V end was cut by 2 bases, the J end by 7 bases, with 11 bases between. The CDR3 consists of 13 residues. The CDR3 loop is CASSQRGEGEAFF. The CDR3 nucleotides read TGTGCCAGCAGCCAACGAGGGGAAGGTGAAGCTTTCTTT.

The CDR3 sequence: CASTPTGGNTEAFF. The CDR3 DNA follows: TGTGCCAGCACCCCGACAGGGGGGAACACTGAAGCTTTCTTT. The chain is built from TRBV4-2 and TRBJ1-1; 9 positions agree with TRBD1. CDR1 is LGHNA, CDR2 YNFKEQ, per germline. CDR3 length: 14 residues. V lost 7 bases, J lost 1 base, and 4 bases stayed unmatched.

The chain uses TRBV5-6 and TRBJ2-3; D is perhaps TRBD1 or TRBD2 (5 bases each). This CDR3 region has 13 residues. The V gene lost 9 bases and the J gene lost 2 bases, with 13 bases spanning the gap. CDR1 is SGHDT and CDR2 is YYEEEE in the germline V gene. The CDR3 nucleotides are TGTGCCACCCGGGGCAGAAACACAGATACGCAGTATTTT. Translating it yields CATRGRNTDTQYF.

The chain couples TRBV5-6 to TRBJ2-5; TRBD1 matches 9 bases. This CDR3 is built from 14 residues. The J segment lost 5 bases and the V segment lost 7 bases, leaving 9 bases of the junction unmatched. Per the germline V gene, CDR1 is SGHDT and CDR2 is YYEEEE. The CDR3 region is CASSPATGGETQYF. The CDR3 bases are TGTGCCAGCTCCCCCGCGACAGGGGGGGAGACCCAGTACTTC.

This chain joins TRBV7-9 and TRBJ2-3; D is unclear. V was trimmed by 5 bases and J by 2 bases, leaving 11 bases between them. Germline V gives CDR1 SEHNR, CDR2 FQNEAQ (reference sequence). The CDR3 runs to 14 residues. The CDR3 bases are TGTGCCAGCAGCATTCTCTTCCACACAGATACGCAGTATTTT. Amino acid sequence: CASSILFHTDTQYF.

The V call is TRBV11-3, the J call TRBJ2-1, with 7 bases lining up with TRBD1. Germline V CDR1 and CDR2: SGHNT, YENEEA. V lost 3 bases, J lost 4 bases, and 12 bases stayed unmatched. The CDR3 is 17 residues long. This chain's CDR3 is CASSLESTGIPYNEQFF. In DNA form, the CDR3 reads TGTGCCAGCAGCTTGGAATCGACAGGGATCCCTTACAATGAGCAGTTCTTC.

V gene TRBV5-4 combines with J gene TRBJ2-5; 8 bases align to TRBD2. V lost 4 bases and J lost 4; bases outside the gene matches: 15. Germline CDR1 reads SGHNT; CDR2 reads YYREEE (reference sequence). This CDR3 spans 17 amino acids. CDR3: CASSPPGGPGGAETQYF. The CDR3, as DNA: TGTGCCAGCAGCCCCCCGGGGGGGCCCGGGGGAGCAGAGACCCAGTACTTC.

The chain joins TRBV7-3 to TRBJ2-3; D is unclear. V was shortened by 1 base and J by 2 bases, with 7 bases between the two germline ends. Germline CDR1 and CDR2: SGHTA and FQGTGA. The CDR3 contains 14 residues. The CDR3 sequence is CASSLNGHTDTQYF. CDR3 nucleotide sequence: TGTGCCAGCAGCTTAAATGGGCACACAGATACGCAGTATTTT.

This clone was observed once. The chain couples TRBV2 to TRBJ2-5, with 10 nucleotides matching TRBD2. This CDR3 has 15 residues. The V gene end was trimmed by 4 bases and the J gene end by 2 bases; junction bases not matched to a gene: 4. Per the germline V gene, CDR1 is SNHLY and CDR2 is FYNNEI. The CDR3 loop is CASSVLAGRQETQYF. DNA for the CDR3: TGTGCCAGCAGTGTACTAGCGGGACGACAAGAGACCCAGTACTTC.

The chain recombines TRBV7-2 with TRBJ2-1, with 11 bases that match TRBD2. V lost 5 bases to trimming and J lost 7 bases; unmatched junction nucleotides: 7. Germline lookup yields CDR1 SGHTA and CDR2 FQGNSA. The CDR3 length is 15 residues. CDR3: CASSISGGAWNEQFF. The CDR3 DNA sequence: TGTGCCAGCAGCATTAGCGGGGGGGCCTGGAATGAGCAGTTCTTC.